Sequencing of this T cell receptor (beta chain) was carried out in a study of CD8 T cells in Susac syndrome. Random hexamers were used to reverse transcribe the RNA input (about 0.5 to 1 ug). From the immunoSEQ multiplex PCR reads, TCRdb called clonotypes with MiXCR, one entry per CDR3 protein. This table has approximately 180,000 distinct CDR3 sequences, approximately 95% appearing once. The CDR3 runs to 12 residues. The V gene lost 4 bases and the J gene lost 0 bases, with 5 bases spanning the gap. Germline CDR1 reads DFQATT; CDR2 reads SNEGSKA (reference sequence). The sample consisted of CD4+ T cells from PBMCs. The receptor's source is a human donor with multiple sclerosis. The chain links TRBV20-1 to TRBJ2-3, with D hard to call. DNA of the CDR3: TGCAGTGCTATTTCTAGCACAGATACGCAGTATTTT. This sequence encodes CSAISSTDTQYF.